This T cell receptor (beta chain) was identified in a study of T-cell memory formation after mild COVID-19. Regarding the study as a whole: That cross-reactive memory joined was suggested by some responding clones appearing in pre-infection memory. Most CD4+ clones that shrank were in CM and EM, while CD8+ ones turned up in EMRA. Unconfirmed was the SARS-CoV-2 specificity of second-wave clones that peaked on day 37.

This CDR3 region has 16 residues. The trim removed 1 base at V and 3 bases at J, leaving 3 bases unmatched. The germline gives CDR1 LGHDT, CDR2 YNNKEL (reference sequence). TCR alpha and TCR beta cDNA libraries carrying sample barcodes and UMIs came from 5'RACE with constant-segment primers. TCRdb analysed the 5' RACE reads with MiXCR anew, one entry per CDR3 protein. The data hold approximately 150,000 distinct CDR3 sequences, with 15% to 20% observed a single time. On this clonotype itself: Antigen unknown.

The source material was PBMCs or a T cell subset sorted from them (not recorded which). This TCR came from an adult woman who had mild COVID-19 (a few samples of this study predate the infection). Cell type and time point are not known. This sequence joins TRBV3-1 and TRBJ2-5, with 12 nucleotides matching TRBD1. CDR3 protein: CASSQGGQGAEETQYF. In DNA form, the CDR3 reads TGTGCCAGCAGCCAAGGGGGACAGGGGGCGGAAGAGACCCAGTACTTC.